The 2 T cell receptor beta chains given below trace back to one sample, sequenced in a study of control samples from healthy donors and cancer patients. Sequencing was performed with immunoSEQ multiplex PCR; in TCRdb, only in-frame clones are kept and a portion is missing. This sample carries some 410,000 clones, 90% of them seen once, and the ten largest clones take 5.5% to 7.5%. Input material: PBMCs. These TCRs come from a man aged 40-49 years with head and neck cancer.

The chain uses TRBV4-3 and TRBJ2-1; D is uncertain. The V gene lost 1 base and the J gene lost 7 bases, with 11 bases spanning the gap. The CDR3 totals 14 residues. Germline CDR1 LGHNA, CDR2 YSLEER. CDR3 DNA: TGCGCCAGCAGCCAAGTTCCTCAGGCGAATGAGCAGTTCTTC. This encodes CASSQVPQANEQFF.

The chain joins TRBV15 to TRBJ1-1, with D uncertain. The length of the CDR3 is 14 residues. V lost 3 bases to trimming and J lost 1 base, with 9 bases between them. Per the germline V gene, CDR1 is LNHNV and CDR2 is YYDKDF (reference sequence). The CDR3 bases are TGTGCCACCAGCAGTCGGGGTCGGAACACTGAAGCTTTCTTT. Encoded protein: CATSSRGRNTEAFF.